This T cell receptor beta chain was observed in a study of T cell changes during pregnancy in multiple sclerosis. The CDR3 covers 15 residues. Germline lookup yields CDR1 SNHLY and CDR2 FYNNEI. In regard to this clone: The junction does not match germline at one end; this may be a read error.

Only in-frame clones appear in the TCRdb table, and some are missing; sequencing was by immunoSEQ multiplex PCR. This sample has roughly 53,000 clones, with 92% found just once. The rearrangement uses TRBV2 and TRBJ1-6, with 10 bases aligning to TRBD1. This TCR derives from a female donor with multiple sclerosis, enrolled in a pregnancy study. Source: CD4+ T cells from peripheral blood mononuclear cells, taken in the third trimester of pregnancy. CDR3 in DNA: TGTGCCAGCAGGGAAGGGGACAGGGGATCTTCACCCCTCCACTTT. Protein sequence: CASREGDRGSSPLHF.